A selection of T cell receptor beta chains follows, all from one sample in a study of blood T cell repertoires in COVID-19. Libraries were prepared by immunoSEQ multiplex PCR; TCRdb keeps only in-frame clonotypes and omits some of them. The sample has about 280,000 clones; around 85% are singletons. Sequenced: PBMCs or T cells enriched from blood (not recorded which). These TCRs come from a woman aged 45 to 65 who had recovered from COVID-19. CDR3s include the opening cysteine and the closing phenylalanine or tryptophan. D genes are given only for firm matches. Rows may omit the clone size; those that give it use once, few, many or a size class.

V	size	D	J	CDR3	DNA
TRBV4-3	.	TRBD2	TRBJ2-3	CASSRRLAGEGTDTQYF	TGCGCCAGCAGCCGTAGACTAGCGGGAGAGGGGACAGATACGCAGTATTTT
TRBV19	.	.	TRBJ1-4	CASSPAGSSNEKLFF	TGTGCCAGTAGTCCTGCCGGGTCTTCAAATGAAAAACTGTTTTTT
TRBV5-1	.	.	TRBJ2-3	CASSLANHGPDTQYF	TGCGCCAGCAGCTTAGCGAATCATGGTCCAGATACGCAGTATTTT
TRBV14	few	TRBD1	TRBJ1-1	CASSRTTGLGTEAFF	TGTGCCAGCAGTCGAACGACAGGGTTGGGAACTGAAGCTTTCTTT
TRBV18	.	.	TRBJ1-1	CASSLSQGTEAFF	TGTGCCAGCTCACTCAGTCAGGGGACTGAAGCTTTCTTT
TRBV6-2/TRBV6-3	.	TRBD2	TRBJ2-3	CASSRTSGNRADTQYF	TGTGCCAGCAGCCGGACTAGCGGGAATAGGGCAGATACGCAGTATTTT
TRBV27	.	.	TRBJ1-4	CASSSTTTNEKLFF	TGTGCCAGCAGTTCGACAACAACTAATGAAAAACTGTTTTTT
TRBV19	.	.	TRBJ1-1	CASSISGGVSTEAFF	TGTGCCAGTAGTATTTCGGGGGGTGTTTCCACTGAAGCTTTCTTT
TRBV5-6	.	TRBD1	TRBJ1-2	CASETGALYGYTF	TGTGCCAGCGAAACAGGGGCCCTCTATGGCTACACCTTC
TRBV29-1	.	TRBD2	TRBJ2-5	CSVEVRAGEGETQYF	TGCAGCGTTGAAGTACGAGCGGGAGAGGGGGAGACCCAGTACTTC
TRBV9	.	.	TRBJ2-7	CASSGDNSYEQYF	TGTGCCAGCAGCGGGGACAACTCCTACGAGCAGTACTTC
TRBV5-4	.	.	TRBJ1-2	CASSFSGSDGYTF	TGTGCCAGCAGCTTTTCGGGGTCCGATGGCTACACCTTC
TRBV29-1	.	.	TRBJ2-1	CSLQQGGSYNEQFF	TGCAGCCTCCAACAGGGGGGGTCCTACAATGAGCAGTTCTTC